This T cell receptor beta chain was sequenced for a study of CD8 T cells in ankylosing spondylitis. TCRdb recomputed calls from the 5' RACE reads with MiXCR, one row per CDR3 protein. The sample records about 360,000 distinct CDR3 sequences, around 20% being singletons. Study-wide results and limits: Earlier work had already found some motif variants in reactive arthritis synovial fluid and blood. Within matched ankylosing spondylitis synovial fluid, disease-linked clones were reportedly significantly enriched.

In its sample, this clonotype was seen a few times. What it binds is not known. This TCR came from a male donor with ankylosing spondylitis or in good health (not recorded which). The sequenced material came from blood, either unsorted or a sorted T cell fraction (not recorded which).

Written as DNA, the CDR3 is TGCAGCGTCCCCGGGACGGGTACCGGGGAGCTGTTTTTT. As protein: CSVPGTGTGELFF. V usage is TRBV29-1 and J usage is TRBJ2-2; D may be TRBD1 or TRBD2 (5 bases each). From germline, CDR1 is SQVTM and CDR2 ANQGSEA. CDR3 length: 13 amino acids. V was cut by 6 bases and J by 5 bases, with 13 bases left in between.